The 28 T cell receptor beta chains presented below share a single source sample, sequenced in a study of cytomegalovirus exposure and HLA in healthy donors. Vbeta (60) and Jbeta (13) primers were used in the PCR. TCRdb's table, derived via immunoSEQ multiplex PCR, lists solely in-frame clones and lacks some. This table has approximately 76,000 clones, 55% to 75% appearing once. The sequencing input was PBMCs. These TCRs come from a man aged 25 to 40 in good health and CMV-seropositive.

This clone showed up just a few times. The chain is built from TRBV7-9 and TRBJ1-2; D gene unclear. Germline CDR1 reads SEHNR; CDR2 reads FQNEAQ (reference sequence). The CDR3 is 14 amino acids. The V gene lost 7 bases and the J gene lost 2 bases, with 14 bases spanning the gap. The CDR3 loop reads CASTREGLNYGYTF. CDR3 coding DNA: TGTGCCAGCACGCGTGAGGGTCTGAACTATGGCTACACCTTC.

The gene calls are TRBV6-5 and TRBJ2-2, with a possible D match to TRBD2 (6 bases). Trimming removed 4 bases from V and 2 bases from J, with 14 bases in between. The CDR3 spans 16 residues. Per germline, CDR1 MNHEY and CDR2 SVGAGI. The chain's CDR3 is CASSLMKTRNTGELFF. The DNA for the CDR3 is TGTGCCAGCAGTTTAATGAAGACTAGAAACACCGGGGAGCTGTTTTTT.

This sequence joins TRBV6-1 and TRBJ1-5; 7 bases are shared with TRBD1. The trim removed 5 bases at V and 7 bases at J, leaving 8 bases unmatched. The CDR3 has 14 amino acids. CDR1 is MNHNS, CDR2 SASEGT, per germline. The CDR3 bases are TGTGCCAGCAGTTCTACAGGGGCTTCCCAGCCCCAGCATTTT. Translation gives CASSSTGASQPQHF.

The chain links TRBV11-2 to TRBJ1-5, with 7 bases that match TRBD1. This CDR3 spans 14 amino acids. Germline V gene sequence: CDR1 SGHAT, CDR2 FQNNGV. V shed 3 bases and J 2 bases; nucleotides not matched to a gene: 1. The CDR3 DNA follows: TGTGCCAGCAGCTTCGACAGGGGCAATCAGCCCCAGCATTTT. Translated: CASSFDRGNQPQHF.

This clone appeared a few times. V is TRBV28 and J is TRBJ1-2, with D perhaps matching TRBD1 (5 bases). This CDR3 has 14 amino acids. The germline gives CDR1 MDHEN, CDR2 SYDVKM. V lost 7 bases and J lost 3, with 15 bases in between. CDR3 nucleotides: TGTGCCAGCACCACGACGGGGGAGTACTATGGCTACACCTTC. It specifies CASTTTGEYYGYTF.

This clone was detected only a few times. V is TRBV11-1 and J is TRBJ2-7; 7 bases are a match to TRBD1. V shed 5 bases, J shed 0 bases, and the junction held 4 bases outside the gene matches. CDR1 SGHAT and CDR2 FQDESV come from the germline V gene (reference sequence). The CDR3 runs 14 residues. The DNA of the CDR3 is TGTGCCAGCAGCCAGACAGGGAGCTCCTACGAGCAGTACTTC. Translating gives CASSQTGSSYEQYF.

This rearrangement joins TRBV4-1 to TRBJ2-3, with D possibly TRBD2 on 6 matching bases. This CDR3 is 15 amino acids long. From germline, CDR1 is MGHRA and CDR2 YSYEKL. Trimming removed 4 bases at V and 4 bases at J, with 15 bases between. The CDR3 loop is CASSPQAGRADTQYF. CDR3 in DNA: TGCGCCAGCAGCCCCCAGGCGGGGCGCGCAGATACGCAGTATTTT.

CDR3 sequence (DNA): TGTGCCAGCAGCCCTCGGAGGCAGGGGGAGCAGTACTTC. Its protein is CASSPRRQGEQYF. The chain uses TRBV9 and TRBJ2-7, with D tentatively TRBD1 (6 bases). V lost 4 bases and J lost 7, with 15 bases in between. Per the germline V gene, CDR1 is SGDLS and CDR2 is YYNGEE. CDR3 length: 13 amino acids.

The V gene is TRBV25-1, the J gene TRBJ1-1, with D possibly TRBD1 on 6 matching bases. The CDR3 extends over 13 amino acids. With 6 bases removed from V and 3 bases from J, the gap between germline ends came to 11 bases. The germline V gene has CDR1 MGHDK and CDR2 SYGVNS. CDR3 region: CASSLRGDTEAFF. CDR3 DNA: TGTGCCAGCAGCCTCAGGGGAGACACTGAAGCTTTCTTT. The variable domain in full, completed from reference TRBV25-1 and TRBJ1-1, reads EADIYQTPRYLVIGTGKKITLECSQTMGHDKMYWYQQDPGMELHLIHYSYGVNSTEKGDLSSESTVSRIRTEHFPLTLESARPSHTSQYLCASSLRGDTEAFFGQGTRLTVV.

CDR3 bases: TGCGCCAGCAGTGAAAGTTCGGGACAGAACAATGAGCAGTTCTTC. This translates into CASSESSGQNNEQFF. V gene TRBV10-1 combines with J gene TRBJ2-1, with 7 bases fitting TRBD1. Germline trimming cut 3 bases from V and 5 bases from J; bases unmatched to any gene: 7. The CDR3 covers 15 residues. Germline V lookup: CDR1 WNHNN, CDR2 SYGVQD (reference sequence).

This chain connects TRBV13 to TRBJ2-1; TRBD2 matches at 9 bases. Germline V lookup: CDR1 PRHDT, CDR2 FYEKMQ (reference sequence). Losses at the gene ends were 3 bases for V and 5 bases for J; bases not matched to a gene: 5. This CDR3 has 15 amino acids. CDR3: CASSFRGRADNEQFF. Here the CDR3 DNA reads TGTGCCAGCAGCTTTCGCGGGAGGGCTGACAATGAGCAGTTCTTC.

V is TRBV4-3 and J is TRBJ2-5; 7 bases map to TRBD1. The end of the DNA is better explained by TRBJ2-7, so the J call may be wrong. The CDR3 extends over 15 amino acids. Per the germline V gene, CDR1 is LGHNA and CDR2 is YSLEER. Written as DNA, the CDR3 is TGCGCCAGCAGCCAGGCAAGGGGGCTTACCTACGAGCAGTACTTC. Encoded protein: CASSQARGLTYEQYF.

V is TRBV13 and J is TRBJ2-2, with D tentatively TRBD1 (6 bases). There are 15 residues in the CDR3. Germline values: CDR1 PRHDT, CDR2 FYEKMQ (reference sequence). With 4 bases removed from V and 4 bases from J, the gap between germline ends came to 13 bases. The CDR3 bases are TGTGCCAGCAGCTCGGTCAGGGGTGGCACCGGGGAGCTGTTTTTT. Its translation is CASSSVRGGTGELFF.

The chain has TRBV19 and TRBJ1-2; a possible D gene is TRBD1 (6 bases). V gave up 5 bases and J gave up 5 bases, with 18 bases separating them. Germline V gives CDR1 LNHDA, CDR2 SQIVND (reference sequence). The CDR3 consists of 15 residues. The CDR3 spells CASSPAPTGLYGYTF. In DNA form, the CDR3 reads TGTGCCAGTAGTCCTGCCCCCACAGGGCTGTATGGCTACACCTTC.

This clone occurred once. The V and J genes are TRBV4-2 and TRBJ2-1; D may be TRBD1 (6 bases). CDR1 is LGHNA, CDR2 YNFKEQ, per germline. This CDR3 contains 16 residues. V was pared by 0 bases and J by 1 base, with 10 bases between. CDR3 sequence (DNA): TGTGCCAGCAGCCAAGATCCGCAGGGGTCCTACAATGAGCAGTTCTTC. It codes for CASSQDPQGSYNEQFF.

This chain uses TRBV15 with TRBJ2-3; D remains ambiguous. This CDR3 has 15 amino acids. V lost 4 bases and J 2 bases, leaving 13 bases between the germline ends. CDR1 LNHNV and CDR2 YYDKDF come from the germline V gene (reference sequence). The CDR3: CATSNYGEDTDTQYF. Here the CDR3 DNA reads TGTGCCACCAGCAACTACGGTGAAGACACAGATACGCAGTATTTT.

This clone showed up just a few times. The chain has TRBV4-1 and TRBJ2-2, with 8 bases aligning to TRBD1. Trimming cost V 3 bases and J 3 bases; bases outside gene matches: 3. Germline CDR1 and CDR2: MGHRA and YSYEKL. This CDR3 contains 15 residues. CDR3 protein: CASSHRGPDTGELFF. CDR3 in DNA: TGCGCCAGCAGCCACAGGGGGCCAGACACCGGGGAGCTGTTTTTT.

The rearrangement uses TRBV5-4 and TRBJ2-5; TRBD1 agrees at 9 bases. Germline-derived CDR1 and CDR2 are SGHNT and YYREEE (reference sequence). Losses at the gene ends were 4 bases for V and 3 bases for J; bases not matched to a gene: 13. The CDR3 length is 17 residues. CDR3 in DNA: TGTGCCAGCAGCCGACCTTCCGGGACAGGGATGAAAGAGACCCAGTACTTC. Its protein product is CASSRPSGTGMKETQYF. Complete variable domain (other parts from reference TRBV5-4 and TRBJ2-5): ETGVTQSPTHLIKTRGQQVTLRCSSQSGHNTVSWYQQALGQGPQFIFQYYREEENGRGNFPPRFSGLQFPNYSSELNVNALELDDSALYLCASSRPSGTGMKETQYFGPGTRLLVL.

This clone appeared a few times. J is TRBJ2-5 and V is TRBV5-1, with D possibly being TRBD2 (5 bases). There are 15 residues in the CDR3. Trimming pared 0 bases from V and 2 bases from J, leaving 11 bases between. Germline lookup yields CDR1 SGHRS and CDR2 YFSETQ. CDR3 DNA: TGCGCCAGCAGCTTGGACCTCGGGATTCAAGAGACCCAGTACTTC. Translated, it gives CASSLDLGIQETQYF. Combining the CDR3 with reference TRBV5-1 and TRBJ2-5 gives the whole variable domain KAGVTQTPRYLIKTRGQQVTLSCSPISGHRSVSWYQQTPGQGLQFLFEYFSETQRNKGNFPGRFSGRQFSNSRSEMNVSTLELGDSALYLCASSLDLGIQETQYFGPGTRLLVL.

This clone was counted only a few times. J is TRBJ1-2 and V is TRBV6-5; D is possibly TRBD1 (6 bases). The germline V gene encodes CDR1 MNHEY and CDR2 SVGAGI. The CDR3 has 14 amino acids. V was clipped by 1 base and J by 4 bases, with 10 bases between them. CDR3 DNA: TGTGCCAGCAGTTACTGGCAAGGGGGCTATGGCTACACCTTC. Translated, it gives CASSYWQGGYGYTF.

This clone has just a few counts. This sequence joins TRBV28 and TRBJ2-3; possibly TRBD2 for D (6 bases). The ends were cut back, 3 bases at V and 6 bases at J, with 19 bases in the middle. CDR1 MDHEN and CDR2 SYDVKM come from the germline V gene. The CDR3 totals 16 residues. CDR3 in amino acids: CASSLKAGTHGDTQYF. Written as DNA, the CDR3 is TGTGCCAGCAGTTTGAAAGCGGGCACCCATGGGGATACGCAGTATTTT.

In regard to this clone: One end of the junction varies from germline; a read error may be responsible. The chain carries TRBV30 and TRBJ1-5; D is ambiguous. Germline lookup yields CDR1 GTSNPN and CDR2 SVGIG (reference sequence). This CDR3 is 16 amino acids long. CDR3 nucleotides: TGTGCCTGGACTTCGTACGGGTCGGGTAGCAATCAGCTCCAGCATTTT. Translated: CAWTSYGSGSNQLQHF.

This clone came up a few times. This chain joins TRBV11-2 and TRBJ2-1, with no clear D. V lost 0 bases and J 12 bases, leaving 12 bases between the germline ends. The CDR3 spans 13 residues. The germline gives CDR1 SGHAT, CDR2 FQNNGV. The CDR3 region is CASSLDSVSGQFF. CDR3 sequence (DNA): TGTGCCAGCAGCTTAGATTCGGTATCAGGGCAGTTCTTC.

V gene TRBV27 combines with J gene TRBJ1-6, with 7 positions matching TRBD1. This CDR3 spans 16 amino acids. The V segment lost 4 bases and the J segment 7 bases; nucleotides outside the gene matches: 10. Germline-derived CDR1 and CDR2 are MNHEY and SMNVEV (reference sequence). CDR3 amino acids: CASSSIYRGPNSPLHF. The CDR3 nucleotides read TGTGCCAGCAGTTCGATATACAGGGGTCCAAATTCACCCCTCCACTTT.

V and J are TRBV28 and TRBJ2-1; the match to TRBD2 covers 9 bases. This CDR3 contains 16 residues. V shed 1 base, J shed 5 bases, and the junction held 6 bases outside the gene matches. Germline V gene sequence: CDR1 MDHEN, CDR2 SYDVKM. The CDR3 DNA is TGTGCCAGCAGTTTATTGGGGGGACTAGCCCACAATGAGCAGTTCTTC. Encoded protein: CASSLLGGLAHNEQFF. Full variable domain (outside the CDR3, taken from reference TRBV28 and TRBJ2-1): DVKVTQSSRYLVKRTGEKVFLECVQDMDHENMFWYRQDPGLGLRLIYFSYDVKMKEKGDIPEGYSVSREKKERFSLILESASTNQTSMYLCASSLLGGLAHNEQFFGPGTRLTVL.

This clone was picked up a small number of times. The chain links TRBV20-1 to TRBJ2-5, with D unresolved. The CDR3 is 11 residues long. The V gene lost 5 bases and the J gene lost 5 bases, with 9 bases spanning the gap. Germline V gives CDR1 DFQATT, CDR2 SNEGSKA (reference sequence). In DNA form, the CDR3 reads TGCAGTGCTCAGGTTTCGGAGACCCAGTACTTC. It translates to CSAQVSETQYF.

This chain joins TRBV11-2 and TRBJ1-6, with D maybe TRBD1 (6 bases). Germline V CDR1 and CDR2: SGHAT, FQNNGV. The ends were cut back, 3 bases at V and 5 bases at J, with 11 bases in the middle. CDR3 length equals 15 residues. The CDR3 sequence: CASSFARGNNSPLHF. The CDR3 DNA reads TGTGCCAGCAGCTTCGCAAGGGGGAATAATTCACCCCTCCACTTT. The whole variable domain, filled in from reference TRBV11-2 and TRBJ1-6, reads EAGVAQSPRYKIIEKRQSVAFWCNPISGHATLYWYQQILGQGPKLLIQFQNNGVVDDSQLPKDRFSAERLKGVDSTLKIQPAKLEDSAVYLCASSFARGNNSPLHFGNGTRLTVT.

The sample holds a few counts of this clone. The chain has TRBV7-9 and TRBJ1-6; D is unclear. V lost 8 bases to trimming and J lost 1 base, with 3 bases between them. This CDR3 is built from 12 residues. The germline gives CDR1 SEHNR, CDR2 FQNEAQ (reference sequence). The CDR3 region is CASQSYNSPLHF. DNA of the CDR3: TGTGCCAGCCAGTCCTATAATTCACCCCTCCACTTT.